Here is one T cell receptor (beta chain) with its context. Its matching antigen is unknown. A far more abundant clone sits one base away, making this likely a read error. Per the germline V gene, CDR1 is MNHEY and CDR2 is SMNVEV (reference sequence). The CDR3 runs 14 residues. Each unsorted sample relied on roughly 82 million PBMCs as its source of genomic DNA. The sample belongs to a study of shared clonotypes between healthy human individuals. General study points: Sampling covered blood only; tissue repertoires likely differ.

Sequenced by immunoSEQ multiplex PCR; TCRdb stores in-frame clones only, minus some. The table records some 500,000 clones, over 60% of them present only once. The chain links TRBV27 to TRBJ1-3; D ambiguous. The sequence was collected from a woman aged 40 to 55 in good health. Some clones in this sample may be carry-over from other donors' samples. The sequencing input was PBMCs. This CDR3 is CASGLSFSGNTIYF. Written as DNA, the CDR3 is TGTGCCAGCGGTTTATCCTTCTCTGGAAACACCATATATTTT.